This is a list of T cell receptor beta chains from one sample in a study of blood T cell repertoires in COVID-19. Assay: immunoSEQ multiplex PCR; the TCRdb copy retains only in-frame clones and omits some. The sample includes a few hundred thousand clones, roughly 80% of them seen just once. The sample comprised peripheral blood. The receptors were gathered from a man aged 60 to 75 with acute or convalescent COVID-19. The CDR3 runs from the conserved cysteine through the conserved F or W. The D gene is left open where the match is weak. Some rows have no size entry. The others give once, few or many, or a class for an expanded clone.

d_call clone_size j_call v_call cdr3_nt cdr3_aa
TRBD2 . TRBJ2-3 TRBV18 TGTGCCAGCTCACCACAGGAGCGGGGAGCAGATACGCAGTATTTT CASSPQERGADTQYF
TRBD1 . TRBJ1-2 TRBV27 TGTGCCTCTCTCCCCCGGGACAGGGCTACGTCCGGCTACACCTTC CASLPRDRATSGYTF
. . TRBJ2-1 TRBV21-1 TGTGCCAGCAGCAAAGCGCTGAGGACAGCTTACAATGAGCAGTTCTTC CASSKALRTAYNEQFF
TRBD1 . TRBJ2-1 TRBV7-2 TGTGCCAGCAGCTTCCGACAGGGGGCCGGTGAGCAGTTCTTC CASSFRQGAGEQFF
. . TRBJ2-3 TRBV28 TGTGCCAGCAGTCCCCTGGGCCGTGGTACGCAGTATTTT CASSPLGRGTQYF
. . TRBJ1-2 TRBV6-5 TGTGCCAGCAGATCGCCTAACCCGTTTTATGGCTACACCTTC CASRSPNPFYGYTF
. . TRBJ1-1 TRBV9 TGTGCCAGCAGCCCCCCCCAGGGTTTGTCTGAAGCTTTCTTT CASSPPQGLSEAFF
. . TRBJ2-1 TRBV5-6 TGTGCCAGCAACCACCCCGAGGGGGCCTACAATGAGCAGTTCTTC CASNHPEGAYNEQFF
TRBD1 . TRBJ1-1 TRBV9 TGTGCCAGCAGCGTAGAAGACAGGGTTGAAGCTTTCTTT CASSVEDRVEAFF
TRBD1 . TRBJ2-7 TRBV27 TGTGCCAGCAGTTTATCGGGACAGGGGGCCAACCCCTACGAGCAGTACTTC CASSLSGQGANPYEQYF
. . TRBJ1-2 TRBV7-9 TGTGCCAGCAGCCCCAGCCGGGTGGGGCCAAACTATGGCTACACCTTC CASSPSRVGPNYGYTF
TRBD1 . TRBJ1-3 TRBV27 TGTGCCAGCAGACTGACAGGGGGAACTGGAAACACCATATATTTT CASRLTGGTGNTIYF
. few TRBJ2-2 TRBV5-1 TGCGCCAGCAGTCACTCAGGGGCGACGAACACCGGGGAGCTGTTTTTT CASSHSGATNTGELFF
TRBD2 . TRBJ2-1 TRBV2 TGTGCCAGCGGGAGGGAGAAGTACAATGAGCAGTTCTTC CASGREKYNEQFF
TRBD2 . TRBJ2-1 TRBV9 TGTGCCAGCAGCGCCTCTAGCGGGAGGTACAATGAGCAGTTCTTC CASSASSGRYNEQFF
. . TRBJ2-7 TRBV30 TGTGCCTGGAGTTTCATCTCCTACGAGCAGTACTTC CAWSFISYEQYF
. . TRBJ1-1 TRBV6-5 TGTGCCAGCAGTCGGGACATCACTGAAGCTTTCTTT CASSRDITEAFF
TRBD1 . TRBJ1-5 TRBV9 TGTGCCAGCAGCGTAACAGGGGCGGGCAATCAGCCCCAGCATTTT CASSVTGAGNQPQHF
. . TRBJ1-1 TRBV5-1 TGCGCCAGCAGCTTGGCCAATTACAGGCTTGAAGCTTTCTTT CASSLANYRLEAFF
TRBD1 . TRBJ1-2 TRBV2 TGTGCCAGCCGGTCGGGACAGGTCTTTGGCTACACCTTC CASRSGQVFGYTF
. . TRBJ2-7 TRBV6-5 TGTGCCATCGGGGGTTCAGTTCCCTACGAGCAGTACTTC CAIGGSVPYEQYF
. few TRBJ1-4 TRBV4-1 TGCGCCAGCAGCTACGGGGGGGGCGGCGGTGAAAAACTGTTTTTT CASSYGGGGGEKLFF
TRBD2 . TRBJ2-3 TRBV2 TGTGCCAGCAACAATTGGGAGGGTACGCAGTATTTT CASNNWEGTQYF
. . TRBJ1-2 TRBV7-2 TGTGCCAGCAGCTTAGTTGGACAGACCTATGGCTACACCTTC CASSLVGQTYGYTF